One sample yielded the 12 T cell receptor beta chains listed below, sequenced in a study of blood T cells in healthy people across ages (dated by TCRdb to between 2014 and 2017). Preparation of the library involved 5' RACE. These reads were obtained on an Illumina HiSeq 2500. A second PCR of about 6 to 11 cycles was performed with a sample-barcoded 5' primer and a J-beta primer mix. TCRdb reanalyzed the raw reads on its own, using fastp at Q25 for trimming and MiXCR for clone calling, and kept in-frame beta chains. Rows matching on CDR3 protein sequence are summarized as one entry with the most common DNA and genes. The sample includes 500,000 to 600,000 distinct CDR3 sequences, with 27% observed a single time. The ten largest make up roughly 20% of the sample. The sample taken for sequencing was blood. Every receptor here comes from a woman in her 70s in good health.

This clonotype was counted between two and nine times. The V gene is TRBV18, the J gene TRBJ2-5; D remains ambiguous. CDR1 is KGHSH and CDR2 is LQKENI in the germline V gene. V lost 5 bases and J 0 bases, leaving 10 bases between the germline ends. The CDR3 spans 14 residues. The CDR3 protein is CASSEVSNQETQYF. CDR3 nucleotide sequence: TGTGCCAGCTCAGAAGTGTCCAACCAAGAGACCCAGTACTTC. The full variable domain, completed using reference TRBV18 and TRBJ2-5, is NAGVMQNPRHLVRRRGQEARLRCSPMKGHSHVYWYRQLPEEGLKFMVYLQKENIIDESGMPKERFSAEFPKEGPSILRIQQVVRGDSAAYFCASSEVSNQETQYFGPGTRLLVL.

This clonotype was counted a few times. This chain connects TRBV20-1 to TRBJ2-2, with 10 nucleotides matching TRBD2. The ends lost 5 bases at V and 1 base at J; junction bases unmatched: 1. This CDR3 spans 14 amino acids. Germline-derived CDR1 and CDR2 are DFQATT and SNEGSKA (reference sequence). DNA for the CDR3: TGCAGTGCTTGGACTAGCGGGAACACCGGGGAGCTGTTTTTT. Its protein product is CSAWTSGNTGELFF.

Worth noting for this clonotype: This may be a read error, as it is one base from a much larger clone. This chain connects TRBV4-2 to TRBJ2-3; D is ambiguous. The germline V and J ends were trimmed by 0 bases and 0 bases, with 10 bases remaining between them. Germline lookup yields CDR1 LGHNA and CDR2 YNFKEQ. CDR3 length: 16 amino acids. CDR3: CASSQEVWVSTDTQYF. CDR3 nucleotide sequence: TGTGCCAGCAGCCAAGAAGTGTGGGTGAGCACAGATACGCAGTATTTT.

This clonotype was found many times. The chain links TRBV20-1 to TRBJ2-5; 8 positions match TRBD1. Germline V lookup: CDR1 DFQATT, CDR2 SNEGSKA (reference sequence). J gave up 2 bases and V 3 bases, and 5 bases lay outside the gene matches. CDR3 size: 14 residues. DNA of the CDR3: TGCAGTGCTAGCCCCAGGGGGCTTCAAGAGACCCAGTACTTC. Amino acids: CSASPRGLQETQYF.

CDR3 sequence (DNA): TGCAGCGTGGTACAGGGGACCAACTATGGCTACACCTTC. It codes for CSVVQGTNYGYTF. This chain links TRBV29-1 with TRBJ1-2, with 7 positions matching TRBD1. There are 13 residues in the CDR3. CDR1 SQVTM and CDR2 ANQGSEA come from the germline V gene. After removal of 6 bases from V and 2 bases from J, the junction contained 6 bases not matched to a gene.

In regard to this clonotype: The junction and the germline gene differ at one end; a read error may be behind it. The chain recombines TRBV4-2 with TRBJ2-2; 10 nucleotides agree with TRBD2. Germline CDR1 LGHNA, CDR2 YNFKEQ. CDR3 length equals 17 residues. The CDR3 reads CASSPRLAGANTGELLF. CDR3 DNA: TGTGCCAGCAGTCCACGGCTAGCGGGGGCGAACACCGGGGAGCTGCTTTTT.

The chain links TRBV7-2 to TRBJ1-1; 8 nucleotides match TRBD1. In germline, CDR1 is SGHTA, CDR2 FQGNSA. This CDR3 contains 18 residues. The J segment lost 0 bases and the V segment lost 2 bases, leaving 11 bases of the junction unmatched. CDR3 loop: CASSLRYGTGGMNTEAFF. The DNA of the CDR3 is TGTGCCAGCAGCTTACGCTACGGGACAGGTGGAATGAACACTGAAGCTTTCTTT.

The chain is built from TRBV3-1 and TRBJ2-5; D is ambiguous. With the DNA end fitting TRBJ2-7 better, the J assignment may be wrong. Per germline, CDR1 LGHDT and CDR2 YNNKEL (reference sequence). The CDR3 has 12 residues. In nucleotides, the CDR3 is TGTGCCAGCAGCCAAGTCAACGACGAGCAGTACTTC. This codes for CASSQVNDEQYF.

The chain recombines TRBV7-9 with TRBJ1-3; the match to TRBD1 covers 10 bases. Trimming at V came to 8 bases and at J to 2 bases, leaving 3 bases not matched to a gene. Germline V gene lookup returns CDR1 SEHNR and CDR2 FQNEAQ (reference sequence). The CDR3 totals 14 residues. The chain's CDR3 is CASGDRGAGNTIYF. The CDR3 DNA reads as TGTGCCAGCGGGGACAGGGGCGCTGGAAACACCATATATTTT. The full variable domain, its missing parts supplied by reference TRBV7-9 and TRBJ1-3, is DTGVSQNPRHKITKRGQNVTFRCDPISEHNRLYWYRQTLGQGPEFLTYFQNEAQLEKSRLLSDRFSAERPKGSFSTLEIQRTEQGDSAMYLCASGDRGAGNTIYFGEGSWLTVV.

Regarding this clonotype: Sequence at one end of the junction differs from germline and may be a read error. The rearrangement uses TRBV5-1 and TRBJ2-1; TRBD2 matches at 9 bases. The V gene's germline CDR1 is SGHRS and CDR2 YFSETQ. This CDR3 region has 16 residues. CDR3 nucleotide sequence: TGCGCCAGCAGCCGATTGAGCGGGGGGATGGGCAATGGGCAGTTCTTC. As protein: CASSRLSGGMGNGQFF.

V and J are TRBV20-1 and TRBJ2-3; D is possibly TRBD2 (6 bases). The CDR3 covers 13 residues. The germline gives CDR1 DFQATT, CDR2 SNEGSKA (reference sequence). The V end lost 5 bases, the J end lost 1 base, and 10 bases lay between the germline ends. The chain's CDR3 is CSAGGSGTDTQYF. The CDR3 DNA sequence: TGCAGTGCTGGGGGGTCCGGCACAGATACGCAGTATTTT.

Only a few counts were recorded for this clonotype. The CDR3 nucleotides are TGTGCCAGCAGTCACCGGTTCGGGACGGGGGGATACAATGAGCAGTTCTTC. It is translated as CASSHRFGTGGYNEQFF. The chain is built from TRBV7-9 and TRBJ2-1, with 7 bases fitting TRBD2. The CDR3 is 17 residues long. Germline CDR1 and CDR2: SEHNR and FQNEAQ (reference sequence). V shed 6 bases and J 4 bases; nucleotides not matched to a gene: 15.